This TCR beta chain was observed in a study of long-term antiretroviral therapy in people with HIV. Study context: The 2015 immediate-ART recommendation was preceded by the earliest samples by about a decade. Points from the study as a whole: Although diversity increased after ART, it remained lower than in transplant donor controls.

As regards this clone: The antigen remains undetermined.

Survey-level resolution applied to immunoSEQ assay v3.0. Clones were read by immunoSEQ multiplex PCR, and TCRdb kept only the in-frame ones, dropping some. The sample records some 28,000 clones, around 80% being singletons. The TCR was taken from a man aged 18 to 29 with HIV. The input for sequencing was unsorted PBMCs, taken 1.5 years before starting antiretroviral therapy.

In DNA form, the CDR3 reads TGTGCCGGGACTAGCCCCACTTACGAGCAGTACTTC. Its translation: CAGTSPTYEQYF. The chain joins TRBV30 to TRBJ2-7, with 9 bases aligning to TRBD2. CDR3 length: 12 residues. With 8 bases clipped from V and 4 bases from J, the junction kept 6 bases outside the gene matches. CDR1 is GTSNPN, CDR2 SVGIG, per germline (reference sequence).